This T cell receptor (beta chain) was profiled in a study of cytomegalovirus exposure and HLA in healthy donors. A multiplex PCR was run with 60 Vbeta primers and 13 Jbeta primers. TCRdb keeps only in-frame clones here, not all; method: immunoSEQ multiplex PCR. The table lists fewer than 250,000 clones, roughly 80% of them singletons. Germline lookup yields CDR1 SGDLS and CDR2 YYNGEE. The CDR3 consists of 15 residues. Deletions cut 3 bases from V and 4 bases from J, with 15 bases between. This clone has only a few counts. Its specificity is unknown. Study-level points and caveats: Later findings reportedly placed an Asian-associated ancestry cluster below the approximately 670-donor mean for N-insertions. It was in a later analysis that TCR association rates were seen to vary by HLA locus, highest for DRB1 and lowest for HLA-C.

This TCR derives from a man in his forties in good health and CMV-seronegative. The chain has TRBV9 and TRBJ2-3, with TRBD2 as a possible D gene (6 bases). The sequencing input was PBMCs. The CDR3 reads CASSGRRGTSDTQYF. The CDR3 nucleotides are TGTGCCAGCAGCGGGCGCCGCGGGACTTCAGATACGCAGTATTTT. Looking up the rest from reference TRBV9 and TRBJ2-3 gives the full variable domain: DSGVTQTPKHLITATGQRVTLRCSPRSGDLSVYWYQQSLDQGLQFLIQYYNGEERAKGNILERFSAQQFPDLHSELNLSSLELGDSALYFCASSGRRGTSDTQYFGPGTRLTVL.